This TCR beta chain was obtained from a study of T cells in Graves' hyperthyroidism and ophthalmopathy. This clonotype turned up a few times. The antigen remains unidentified. Graves' hyperthyroidism showing no ophthalmopathy progression within 18 months was considered stable. Patients aged 18 to 65 had newly diagnosed hyperthyroidism that had lasted under 2 months. Template material for amplifying TCR beta CDR3 regions consisted of RNA transcripts. The TCR CDR3 first-round RT-PCR relied on the HTBI primer set. TCRdb reprocessed the multiplex PCR reads via MiXCR and lists one record per CDR3 protein. Altogether approximately 210,000 distinct CDR3 sequences are present, roughly 18% being singletons, with the ten largest covering 50%. Study-wide results and limits: Most thyroid clonotypes that were expanded above 0.001 also turned up in blood. Prediction of ophthalmopathy progression came a median roughly 6.7 months pre-onset.

Per germline, CDR1 DFQATT and CDR2 SNEGSKA (reference sequence). This CDR3 has 13 residues. V lost 8 bases, J lost 4 bases, and 10 bases stayed unmatched. Sample: blood. The gene calls are TRBV20-1 and TRBJ2-7, with TRBD1 matching 8 bases. The receptor comes from a man between 45 and 60 years old with Graves' hyperthyroidism. This CDR3 is CSSIETGAYEQYF. The CDR3 nucleotides are TGCAGTTCTATTGAGACAGGGGCTTACGAGCAGTACTTC.